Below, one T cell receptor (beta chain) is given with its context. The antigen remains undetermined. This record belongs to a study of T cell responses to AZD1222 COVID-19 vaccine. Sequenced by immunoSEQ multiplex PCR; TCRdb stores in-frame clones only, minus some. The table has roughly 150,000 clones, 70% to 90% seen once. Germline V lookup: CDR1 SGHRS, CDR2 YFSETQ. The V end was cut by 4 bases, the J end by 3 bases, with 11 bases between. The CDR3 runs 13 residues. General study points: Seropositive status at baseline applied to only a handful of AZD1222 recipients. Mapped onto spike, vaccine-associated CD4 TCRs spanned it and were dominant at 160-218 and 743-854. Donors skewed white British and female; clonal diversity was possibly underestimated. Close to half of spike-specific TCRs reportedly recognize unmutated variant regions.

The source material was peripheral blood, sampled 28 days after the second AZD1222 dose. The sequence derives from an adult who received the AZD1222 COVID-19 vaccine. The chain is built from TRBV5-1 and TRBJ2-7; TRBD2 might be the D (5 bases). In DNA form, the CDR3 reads TGCGCCAGCAGCACCTCCGGGGACTACGAGCAGTACTTC. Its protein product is CASSTSGDYEQYF.